This T cell receptor (beta chain) was identified in a study of control samples from healthy donors and cancer patients (dated by TCRdb to about 2020). The library was obtained by the immunoSEQ multiplex PCR assay. Here the immuneACCESS table is served through TCRdb, limited to in-frame sequences with V and J called. Missing clones are a known gap in these copies; in checked studies unresolved V genes cover under half, and the rest lacks a known reason. The sample data list roughly 140,000 clones, and approximately 93% of these were observed just once. Of the sample, 2% to 2.5% is held by the ten largest clones. On this clone: Its binding antigen is unknown. The sample holds no much larger clone one base away, and base qualities are not on file.

Including the terminal cysteine and phenylalanine, the CDR3 comprises 14 residues. Solely the CDR3 DNA is kept, with 42 bases framed from the first base. Trimming removed 0 bases from V and 2 bases from J, leaving 5 bases between the germline ends. CDR1 SEHNR and CDR2 FQNEAQ were looked up in the germline V gene (reference sequence). The V gene is TRBV7-9 and the J gene is TRBJ1-5; perhaps TRBD1 is the D gene, with 5 bases matching. The sample comprised blood. The clonotype originates from a man aged 50-59 years in good health. The nucleotide sequence reads TGTGCCAGCAGCTTAGCGACAGGCAATCAGCCCCAGCATTTT. Its translation is CASSLATGNQPQHF.